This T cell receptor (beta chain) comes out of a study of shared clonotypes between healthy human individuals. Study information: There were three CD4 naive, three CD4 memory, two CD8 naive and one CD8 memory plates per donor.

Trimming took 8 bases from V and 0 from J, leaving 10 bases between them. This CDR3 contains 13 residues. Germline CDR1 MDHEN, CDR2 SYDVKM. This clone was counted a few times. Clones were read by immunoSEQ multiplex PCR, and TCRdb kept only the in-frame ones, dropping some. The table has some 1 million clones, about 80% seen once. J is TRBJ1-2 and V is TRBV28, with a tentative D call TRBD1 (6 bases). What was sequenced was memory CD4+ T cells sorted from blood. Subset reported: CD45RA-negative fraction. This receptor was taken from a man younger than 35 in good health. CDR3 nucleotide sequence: TGTGCCAGCGGGACACTAGCTAACTATGGCTACACCTTC. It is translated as CASGTLANYGYTF.